This section outlines one T cell receptor (beta chain) sequence together with its context. Its specificity is unknown. This entry is derived from a study of CXCR3-negative and CXCR3-positive naive CD8 T cells. Background on the study: Collectively, the libraries yielded some 150 million TRB reads in total, at about 1.5 +/- 0.3 million per library. Points from the study as a whole: Cryopreservation partially decreased CXCR3 expression, and most assays used fresh PBMCs.

Preparation of TRB cDNA libraries relied on 5' RACE carrying UMI labels. TCRdb reworked the 5' RACE reads into one entry per CDR3 protein, no DNA. Found here are some 50,000 distinct CDR3 sequences; the top ten clones hold about 1.4%. Germline values: CDR1 SGDLS, CDR2 YYNGEE. The CDR3 sequence is 11 residues long. The genes are TRBV9 and TRBJ1-1. This receptor was taken from a human donor in good health. Some clones in this sample may be carry-over from other donors' samples. The specimen sequenced was naive CXCR3- CD8+ T cells from blood. Specified subset: CD45RO-CCR7+CD27+CD95- naive CD8+ T cells lacking CXCR3 (TNR3-). Here the CDR3 reads CASGTNTEAFF.